These 3 T cell receptor beta chains were all obtained from the same sample, sequenced in a study of shared clonotypes between healthy human individuals. Sequencing was performed with immunoSEQ multiplex PCR; in TCRdb, only in-frame clones are kept and a portion is missing. Found here are about 2.1 million clones, over 85% of them singletons; the top ten hold about 1.6%. Naive CD8 cells were CD45RO-negative, positively selected for CCR7, excluding terminally differentiated effector memory CD45RA+ cells. The sequencing sample was made of naive CD8+ T cells from PBMCs. These receptor sequences come from a man aged 18 to 30 in good health. Some clones in this sample may be carry-over from other donors' samples.

The rearrangement links TRBV28 to TRBJ2-2; 7 nucleotides agree with TRBD2. Unmatched junction bases numbered 4, after V lost 3 bases and J lost 3 bases. Germline CDR1 and CDR2: MDHEN and SYDVKM. CDR3 size: 15 residues. The CDR3 here is CASSFVRGDTGELFF. CDR3 sequence (DNA): TGTGCCAGCAGTTTTGTTCGGGGGGACACCGGGGAGCTGTTTTTT.

This clone has more than one count but fewer than ten. The chain recombines TRBV6-1 with TRBJ1-5; D is unresolved. This CDR3 is 13 amino acids long. Trimming removed 5 bases at V and 5 bases at J, with 10 bases between. In germline, CDR1 is MNHNS, CDR2 SASEGT. This CDR3 is CASSYYTDQPQHF. The CDR3 DNA reads as TGTGCCAGCAGTTATTACACGGATCAGCCCCAGCATTTT.

The chain has TRBV4-1 and TRBJ2-1, with 7 bases fitting TRBD2. CDR1 and CDR2 from the germline V gene are MGHRA and YSYEKL. This CDR3 comprises 12 residues. Losses at the gene ends were 1 base for V and 15 bases for J; bases not matched to a gene: 6. The CDR3 DNA is TGCGCCAGCAGCCAAGTGGGGGGGGACGGGTTCTTC. Protein product: CASSQVGGDGFF.